This T cell receptor (beta chain) was captured in a study of cytomegalovirus exposure and HLA in healthy donors. Points from the study as a whole: Presence/absence comparisons presumed near-even sequencing depth among donors. In a later analysis, TCR beta V- and J-gene trimming was associated with a missense DCLRE1C variant.

This clone was seen just once. Its target is not known. Germline V lookup: CDR1 MDHEN, CDR2 SYDVKM. CDR3 size: 12 residues. The V and J ends lost 6 bases and 2 bases respectively, with 8 bases between them. PCR amplification relied on 60 Vbeta primers (plus 13 Jbeta primers). Under the authors' procedure: In a later analysis, some 80 million unique TCR beta chains included roughly 11 million shared by two or more donors. Assay used: immunoSEQ multiplex PCR; TCRdb lists only in-frame clones, some missing. The V and J calls and clone size are taken from that table; D and trimming were inferred from the DNA. The repertoire consists of roughly 240,000 clones, with about 88% occurring once and the leading ten covering about 0.22%.

Sequencing was carried out using PBMCs. The chain has TRBV28 and TRBJ2-7; possibly TRBD2 for D (6 bases). The receptor was isolated from a girl under 10 years old in good health and CMV-seronegative. CDR3 in DNA: TGTGCCAGCAGGGACTACCCCTACGAGCAGTACTTC. Translation gives CASRDYPYEQYF.